This T cell receptor (beta chain) was identified during a study of regulatory T cells in long-lasting Graves disease (dated by TCRdb to 2020 to 2023). Background for the entire study: Persistent Graves' disease was defined as antithyroid drug treatment for over 5 years with persistently positive TSH receptor autoantibodies. Antithyroid drugs had been taken for about 10.3 years on average by persistent Graves' disease patients in the clinical cohort. A total of around 35 samples were covered by TCR sequencing, comprising approximately 13 persistent and 20 newly diagnosed Graves' disease patients. Peripheral blood TCR sequencing and RNA sequencing compared persistent Graves' disease patients with newly diagnosed Graves' disease patients. The study took place in China and was registered as a clinical trial. Study-wide conclusions, independent of this receptor: Only peripheral blood was studied, because thyroid tissue, the primary lesion, was inaccessible. As a limitation, the authors acknowledged that the small sample size may reduce accuracy. Patients with persistent disease shared more public clonotypes (about 3,000) than newly diagnosed patients did (around 980). Lower TCR Shannon entropy and fewer highly expanded clones were observed in persistent Graves' disease patients than in newly diagnosed patients, which suggested clonal expansion. Preferential use of TRBV28, TRBJ1-2 and TRBJ2-5 was observed in persistent disease, whereas TRBV20-1 and TRBJ2-1 were favored in newly diagnosed disease. Sequencing and analysis were restricted to the TCR beta chain.

The sample's time point label is to be understood as: persistent/refractory GD, antithyroid drugs over 5 years with positive TRAb. For both TCR sequencing and RNA sequencing, RNA was extracted from PBMCs using TRIzol. The diagnosis of Graves' disease followed American Thyroid Association guidelines. Patients were recruited from an endocrinology department in Xi'an, China. From each patient, nine milliliters of peripheral blood was collected into an EDTA anticoagulant tube. Ficoll Paque Plus density gradient separation was used to isolate PBMCs, and no additional T cell sorting was done. An Agilent 2100 Bioanalyzer and agarose gel were used to check RNA quality, while a NanoDrop 2000 measured RNA concentration. This clonotype showed up many times. It lacks a known antigen. Nothing much larger sits one base from this clone, and base qualities are not available. CDR3 length: 15 amino acids, cysteine to phenylalanine. Kept here is only the CDR3 DNA, which spans 45 bases and is read in frame from base 1. CDR1 DFQATT and CDR2 SNEGSKA are derived from the germline V gene (reference sequence). V is clipped by 3 bases and J by 1 base, and the sequence between their germline boundaries is 13 bases long.

The method behind the library was multiplex PCR. Sequencing was performed on an Illumina HiSeq 4000. CDR3 regions were amplified by Arm-PCR with iRepertoire HTBI primers to construct TCR beta libraries. Gel purification was performed on PCR products prior to sequencing. As for how the authors treated the data: Gene usage analysis of CDR3 amino acid clonotypes used the 55 to 80 TRBV and about 14 TRBJ segments found across samples. Filtered high-quality paired reads were merged into contigs using COPE and FqMerger. BLAST was used to align contigs to IMGT TRBV, TRBD and TRBJ reference genes, and CDR3 was defined according to IMGT. Clonotypes above 0.1% frequency were classified as highly expanded clones. Shannon entropy served as the measure of repertoire diversity, while the Gini coefficient captured V-J evenness. Clonotypes shared by more than one individual were considered public. TCRdb reanalyzed the raw reads on its own, using fastp at Q25 for trimming and MiXCR for clone calling, and kept in-frame beta chains. Rows are unified per CDR3 protein, each entry keeping the most common DNA and genes. The V and J calls shown here were made by TCRdb, not taken from the authors' results. This sample is represented by 400,000 to 500,000 distinct CDR3 sequences; 20% to 25% of them were singletons. The top ten constitute about an eighth of the sample.

The rearrangement joined TRBV20-1 to TRBJ1-5; the D gene is perhaps TRBD1, from 6 matching bases. The sequencing used peripheral blood mononuclear cells (PBMCs), collected when the disease was refractory, from a patient treated with antithyroid drugs. The receptor's source is a female donor with Graves disease. The CDR3 has the sequence CSASRRGNSNQPQHF. The DNA sequence is given as TGCAGTGCTAGCCGGAGGGGGAACAGCAATCAGCCCCAGCATTTT.